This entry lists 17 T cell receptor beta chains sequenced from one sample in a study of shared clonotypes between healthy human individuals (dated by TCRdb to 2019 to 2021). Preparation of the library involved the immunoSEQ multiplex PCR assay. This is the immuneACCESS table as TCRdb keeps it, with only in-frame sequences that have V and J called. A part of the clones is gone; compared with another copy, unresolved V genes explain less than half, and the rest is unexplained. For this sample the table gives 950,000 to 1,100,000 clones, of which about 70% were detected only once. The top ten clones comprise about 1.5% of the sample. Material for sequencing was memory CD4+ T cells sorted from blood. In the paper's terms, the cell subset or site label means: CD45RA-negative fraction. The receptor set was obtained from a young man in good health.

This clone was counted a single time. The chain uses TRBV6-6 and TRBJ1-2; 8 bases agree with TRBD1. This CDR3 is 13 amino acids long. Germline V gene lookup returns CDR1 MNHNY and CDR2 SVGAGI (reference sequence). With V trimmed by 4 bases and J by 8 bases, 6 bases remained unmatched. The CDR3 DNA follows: TGTGCCAGCAGTTCAGGACAGGGCCGGGGCTACACCTTC. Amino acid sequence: CASSSGQGRGYTF.

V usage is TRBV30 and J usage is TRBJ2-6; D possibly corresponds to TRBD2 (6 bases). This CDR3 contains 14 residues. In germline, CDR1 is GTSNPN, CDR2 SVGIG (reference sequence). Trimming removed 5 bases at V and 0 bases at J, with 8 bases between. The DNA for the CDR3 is TGTGCCTGGGGTAGCGGCTCTGGGGCCAACGTCCTGACTTTC. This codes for CAWGSGSGANVLTF.

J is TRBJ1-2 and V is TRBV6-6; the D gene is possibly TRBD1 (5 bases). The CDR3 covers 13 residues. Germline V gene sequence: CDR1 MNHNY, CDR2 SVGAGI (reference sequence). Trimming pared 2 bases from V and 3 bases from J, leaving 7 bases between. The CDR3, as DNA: TGTGCCAGCAGTTACGACAGCCACTATGGCTACACCTTC. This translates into CASSYDSHYGYTF.

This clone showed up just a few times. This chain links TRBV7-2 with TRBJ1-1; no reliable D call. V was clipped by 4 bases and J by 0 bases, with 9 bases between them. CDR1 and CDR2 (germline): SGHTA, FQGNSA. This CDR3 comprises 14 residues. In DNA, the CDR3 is TGTGCCAGCAGCTCTACAGTAATGAACACTGAAGCTTTCTTT. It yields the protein CASSSTVMNTEAFF.

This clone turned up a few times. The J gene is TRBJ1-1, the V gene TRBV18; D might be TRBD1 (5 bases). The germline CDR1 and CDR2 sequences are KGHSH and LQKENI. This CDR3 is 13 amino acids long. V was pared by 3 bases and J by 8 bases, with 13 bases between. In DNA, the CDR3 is TGTGCCAGCTCACCGACCGCGACAGTAGAAGCTTTCTTT. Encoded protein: CASSPTATVEAFF.

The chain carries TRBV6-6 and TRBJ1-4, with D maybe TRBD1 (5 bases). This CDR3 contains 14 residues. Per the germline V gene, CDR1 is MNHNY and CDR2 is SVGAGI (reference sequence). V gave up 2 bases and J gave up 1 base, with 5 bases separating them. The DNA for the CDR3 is TGTGCCAGCAGTTACCAGGGAACTAATGAAAAACTGTTTTTT. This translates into CASSYQGTNEKLFF.

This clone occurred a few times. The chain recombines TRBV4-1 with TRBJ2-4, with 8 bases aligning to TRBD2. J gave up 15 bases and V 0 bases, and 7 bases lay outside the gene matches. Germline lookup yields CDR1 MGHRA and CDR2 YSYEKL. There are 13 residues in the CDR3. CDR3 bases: TGCGCCAGCAGCCAAGACAGCGGGAGACTTGTGTACTTC. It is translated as CASSQDSGRLVYF.

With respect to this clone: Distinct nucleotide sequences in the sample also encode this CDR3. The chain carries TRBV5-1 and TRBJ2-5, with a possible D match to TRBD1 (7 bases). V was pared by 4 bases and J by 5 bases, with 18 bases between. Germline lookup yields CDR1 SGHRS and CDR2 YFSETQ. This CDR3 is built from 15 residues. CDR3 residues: CASSPGGEGGETQYF. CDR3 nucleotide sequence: TGCGCCAGCAGCCCTGGAGGGGAAGGGGGCGAGACCCAGTACTTC.

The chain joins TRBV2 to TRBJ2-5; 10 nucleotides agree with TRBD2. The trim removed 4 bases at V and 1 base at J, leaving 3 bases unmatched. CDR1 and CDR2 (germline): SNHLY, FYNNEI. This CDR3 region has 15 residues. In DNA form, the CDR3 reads TGTGCCAGCAGTGCGGAGCGGGGGGGCCAAGAGACCCAGTACTTC. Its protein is CASSAERGGQETQYF.

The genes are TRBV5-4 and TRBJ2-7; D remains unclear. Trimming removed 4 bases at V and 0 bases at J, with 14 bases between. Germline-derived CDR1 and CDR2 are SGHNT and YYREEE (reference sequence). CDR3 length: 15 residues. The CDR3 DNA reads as TGTGCCAGCAGCGCGTACAGCAGCAGCTCCTACGAGCAGTACTTC. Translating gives CASSAYSSSSYEQYF.

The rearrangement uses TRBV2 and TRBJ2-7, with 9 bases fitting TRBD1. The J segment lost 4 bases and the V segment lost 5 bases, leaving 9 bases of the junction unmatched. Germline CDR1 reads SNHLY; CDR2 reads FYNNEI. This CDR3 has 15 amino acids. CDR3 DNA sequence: TGTGCCAGCAGTCCGACCCGGACAGGGGCTTACGAGCAGTACTTC. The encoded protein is CASSPTRTGAYEQYF.

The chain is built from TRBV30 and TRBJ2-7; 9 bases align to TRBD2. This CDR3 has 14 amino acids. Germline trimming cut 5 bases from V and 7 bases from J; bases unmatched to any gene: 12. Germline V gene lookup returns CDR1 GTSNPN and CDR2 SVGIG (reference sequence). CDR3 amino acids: CAWSTSGQAREQYF. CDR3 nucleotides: TGTGCCTGGTCGACTAGCGGACAAGCGCGGGAGCAGTACTTC.

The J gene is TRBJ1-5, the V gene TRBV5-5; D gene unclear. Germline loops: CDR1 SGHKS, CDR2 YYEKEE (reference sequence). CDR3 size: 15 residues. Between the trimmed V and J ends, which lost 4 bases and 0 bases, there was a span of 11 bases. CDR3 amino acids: CASSNYMHSNQPQHF. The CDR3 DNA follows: TGTGCCAGCAGCAATTACATGCATAGCAATCAGCCCCAGCATTTT.

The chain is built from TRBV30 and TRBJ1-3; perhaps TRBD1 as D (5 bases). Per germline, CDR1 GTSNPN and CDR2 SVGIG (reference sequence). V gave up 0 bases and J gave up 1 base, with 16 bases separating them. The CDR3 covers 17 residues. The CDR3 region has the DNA TGTGCCTGGAGTGTACGTACAGGAGGATTGTCTGGAAACACCATATATTTT. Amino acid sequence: CAWSVRTGGLSGNTIYF.

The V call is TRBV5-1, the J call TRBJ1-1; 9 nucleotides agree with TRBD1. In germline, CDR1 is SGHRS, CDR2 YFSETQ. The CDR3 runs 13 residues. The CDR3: CATRQGDGTEAFF. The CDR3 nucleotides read TGCGCGACTAGACAGGGGGATGGCACTGAAGCTTTCTTT.

The CDR3 here is CASSFGQSTDTQYF. CDR3 DNA: TGTGCCAGCAGTTTCGGACAGTCCACAGATACGCAGTATTTT. The chain employs TRBV5-5 and TRBJ2-3; weak D call: TRBD1 (6 bases). Germline CDR1 is SGHKS and CDR2 is YYEKEE (reference sequence). The V end was cut by 5 bases, the J end by 2 bases, with 12 bases between. The CDR3 has 14 residues.

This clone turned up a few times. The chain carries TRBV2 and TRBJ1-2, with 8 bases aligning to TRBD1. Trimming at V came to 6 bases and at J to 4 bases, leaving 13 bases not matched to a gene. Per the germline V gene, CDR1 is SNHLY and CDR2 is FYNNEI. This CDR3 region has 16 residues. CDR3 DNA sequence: TGTGCCAGCAGCGAGGGCCCGACAGGGGAGCGCTATGGCTACACCTTC. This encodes CASSEGPTGERYGYTF.